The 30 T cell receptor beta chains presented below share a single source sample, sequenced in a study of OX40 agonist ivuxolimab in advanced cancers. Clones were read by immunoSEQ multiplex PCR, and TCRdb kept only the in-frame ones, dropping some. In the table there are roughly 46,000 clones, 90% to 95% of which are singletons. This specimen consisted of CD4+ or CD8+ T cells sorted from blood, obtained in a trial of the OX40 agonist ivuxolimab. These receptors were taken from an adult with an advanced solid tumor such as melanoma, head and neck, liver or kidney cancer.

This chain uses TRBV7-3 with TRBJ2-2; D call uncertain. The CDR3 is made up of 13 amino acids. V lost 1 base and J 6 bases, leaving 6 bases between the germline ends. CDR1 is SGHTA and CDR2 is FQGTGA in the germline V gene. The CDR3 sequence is CASSLSLSGELFF. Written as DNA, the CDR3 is TGTGCCAGCAGCTTAAGTCTCTCCGGGGAGCTGTTTTTT.

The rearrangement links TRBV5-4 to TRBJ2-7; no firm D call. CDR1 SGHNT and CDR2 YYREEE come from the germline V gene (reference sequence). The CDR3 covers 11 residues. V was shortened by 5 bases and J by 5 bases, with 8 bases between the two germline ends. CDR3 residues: CASRSNHEQYF. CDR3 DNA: TGTGCCAGCAGGTCTAACCACGAGCAGTACTTC.

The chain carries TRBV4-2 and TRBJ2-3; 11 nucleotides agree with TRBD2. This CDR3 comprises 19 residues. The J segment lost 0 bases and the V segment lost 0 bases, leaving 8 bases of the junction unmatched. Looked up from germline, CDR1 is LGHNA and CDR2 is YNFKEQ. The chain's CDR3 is CASSQDPSGRPPSTDTQYF. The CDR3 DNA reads TGTGCCAGCAGCCAAGACCCTAGCGGGAGGCCGCCTAGCACAGATACGCAGTATTTT.

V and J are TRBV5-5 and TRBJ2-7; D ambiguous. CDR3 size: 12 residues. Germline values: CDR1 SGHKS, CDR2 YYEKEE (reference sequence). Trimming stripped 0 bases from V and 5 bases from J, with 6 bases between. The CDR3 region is CASSLGEHEQYF. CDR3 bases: TGTGCCAGCAGCTTGGGTGAGCACGAGCAGTACTTC.

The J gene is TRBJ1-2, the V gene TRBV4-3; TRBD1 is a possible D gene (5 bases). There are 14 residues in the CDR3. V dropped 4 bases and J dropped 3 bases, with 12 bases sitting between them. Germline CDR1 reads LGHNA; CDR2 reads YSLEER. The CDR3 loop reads CASSPTWGDYGYTF. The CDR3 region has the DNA TGCGCCAGCAGCCCGACGTGGGGGGACTATGGCTACACCTTC.

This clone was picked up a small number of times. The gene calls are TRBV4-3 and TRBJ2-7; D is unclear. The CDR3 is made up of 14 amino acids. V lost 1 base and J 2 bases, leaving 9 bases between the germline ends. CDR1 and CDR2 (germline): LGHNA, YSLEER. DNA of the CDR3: TGCGCCAGCAGCCAAGTCGACAACCCCTACGAGCAGTACTTC. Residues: CASSQVDNPYEQYF.

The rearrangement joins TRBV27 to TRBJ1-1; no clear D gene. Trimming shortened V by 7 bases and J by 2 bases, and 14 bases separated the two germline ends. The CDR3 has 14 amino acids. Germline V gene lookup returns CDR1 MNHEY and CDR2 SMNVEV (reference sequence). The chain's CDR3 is CASTPEAANTEAFF. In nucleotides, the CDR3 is TGTGCCAGCACCCCTGAGGCAGCCAACACTGAAGCTTTCTTT.

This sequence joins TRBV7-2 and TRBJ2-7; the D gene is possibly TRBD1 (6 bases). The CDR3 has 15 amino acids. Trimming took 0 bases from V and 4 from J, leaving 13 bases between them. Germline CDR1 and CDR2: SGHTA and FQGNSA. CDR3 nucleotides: TGTGCCAGCAGCTTAGCGCAGGGGCCAGGGTACGAGCAGTACTTC. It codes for CASSLAQGPGYEQYF.

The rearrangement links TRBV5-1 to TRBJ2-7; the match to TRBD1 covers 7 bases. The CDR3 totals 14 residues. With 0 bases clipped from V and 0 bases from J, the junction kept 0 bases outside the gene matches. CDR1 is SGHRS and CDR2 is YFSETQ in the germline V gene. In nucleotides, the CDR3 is TGCGCCAGCAGCTTGGGGGACAGCTCCTACGAGCAGTACTTC. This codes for CASSLGDSSYEQYF.

The CDR3 here is CASSLVPGGSGNQPQHF. The CDR3 DNA follows: TGCGCCAGCAGCCTAGTCCCAGGGGGCTCGGGCAATCAGCCCCAGCATTTT. The chain recombines TRBV4-1 with TRBJ1-5; 8 positions agree with TRBD1. Germline assignment: CDR1 MGHRA and CDR2 YSYEKL. The CDR3 extends over 17 amino acids. V lost 4 bases, J lost 2 bases, and 10 bases stayed unmatched.

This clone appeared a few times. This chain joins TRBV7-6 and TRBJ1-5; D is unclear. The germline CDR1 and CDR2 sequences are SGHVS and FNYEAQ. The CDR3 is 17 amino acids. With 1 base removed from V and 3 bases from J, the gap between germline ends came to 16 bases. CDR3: CASSLGPDPNPNQPQHF. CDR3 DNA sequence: TGTGCCAGCAGCTTAGGACCCGACCCCAACCCCAATCAGCCCCAGCATTTT. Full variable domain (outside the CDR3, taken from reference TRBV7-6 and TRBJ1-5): GAGVSQSPRYKVTKRGQDVALRCDPISGHVSLYWYRQALGQGPEFLTYFNYEAQQDKSGLPNDRFSAERPEGSISTLTIQRTEQRDSAMYRCASSLGPDPNPNQPQHFGDGTRLSIL.

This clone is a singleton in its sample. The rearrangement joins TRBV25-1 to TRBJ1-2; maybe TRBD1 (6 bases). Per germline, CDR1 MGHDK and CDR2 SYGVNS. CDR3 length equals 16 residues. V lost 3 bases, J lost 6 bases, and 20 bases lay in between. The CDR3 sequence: CASSEGIRGATDGYTF. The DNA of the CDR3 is TGTGCCAGCAGTGAGGGGATCCGGGGGGCGACGGATGGCTACACCTTC.

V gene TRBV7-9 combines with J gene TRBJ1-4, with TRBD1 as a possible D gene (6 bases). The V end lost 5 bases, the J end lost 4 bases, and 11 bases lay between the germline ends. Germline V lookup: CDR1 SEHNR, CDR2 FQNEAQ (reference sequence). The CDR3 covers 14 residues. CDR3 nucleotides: TGTGCCAGCAGCCTCGGACAGATTAATGAAAAACTGTTTTTT. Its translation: CASSLGQINEKLFF.

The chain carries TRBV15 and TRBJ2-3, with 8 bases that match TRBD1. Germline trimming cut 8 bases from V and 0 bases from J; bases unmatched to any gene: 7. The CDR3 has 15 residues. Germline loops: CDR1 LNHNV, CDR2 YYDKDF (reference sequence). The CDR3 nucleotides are TGTGCCACCGCGGACAGGGTCTTTAGCACAGATACGCAGTATTTT. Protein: CATADRVFSTDTQYF. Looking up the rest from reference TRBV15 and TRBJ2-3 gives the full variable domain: DAMVIQNPRYQVTQFGKPVTLSCSQTLNHNVMYWYQQKSSQAPKLLFHYYDKDFNNEADTPDNFQSRRPNTSFCFLDIRSPGLGDTAMYLCATADRVFSTDTQYFGPGTRLTVL.

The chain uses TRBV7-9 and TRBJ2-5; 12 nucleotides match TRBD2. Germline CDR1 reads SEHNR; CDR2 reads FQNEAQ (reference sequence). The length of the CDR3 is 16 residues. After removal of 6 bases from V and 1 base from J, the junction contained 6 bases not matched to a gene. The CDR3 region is CASRGWTSGVQETQYF. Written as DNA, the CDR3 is TGTGCCAGCAGGGGATGGACTAGCGGGGTCCAAGAGACCCAGTACTTC. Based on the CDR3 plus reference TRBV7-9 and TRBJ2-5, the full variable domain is DTGVSQNPRHKITKRGQNVTFRCDPISEHNRLYWYRQTLGQGPEFLTYFQNEAQLEKSRLLSDRFSAERPKGSFSTLEIQRTEQGDSAMYLCASRGWTSGVQETQYFGPGTRLLVL.

For the CDR3, the DNA is TGTGCCAGCAGCTTAGTCACTAGCGGGGGAGCAGATACGCAGTATTTT. Amino acid sequence: CASSLVTSGGADTQYF. The chain links TRBV7-9 to TRBJ2-3, with 11 bases lining up with TRBD2. Trimming at V came to 1 base and at J to 4 bases, leaving 4 bases not matched to a gene. Germline loops: CDR1 SEHNR, CDR2 FQNEAQ (reference sequence). The CDR3 is 16 amino acids.

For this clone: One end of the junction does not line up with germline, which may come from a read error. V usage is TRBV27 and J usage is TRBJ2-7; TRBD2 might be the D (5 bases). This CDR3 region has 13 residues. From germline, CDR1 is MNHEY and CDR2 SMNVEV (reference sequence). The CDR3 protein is CASSLKGLAEEYF. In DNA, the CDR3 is TGTGCCAGCAGTTTAAAGGGTCTAGCCGAGGAGTACTTC.

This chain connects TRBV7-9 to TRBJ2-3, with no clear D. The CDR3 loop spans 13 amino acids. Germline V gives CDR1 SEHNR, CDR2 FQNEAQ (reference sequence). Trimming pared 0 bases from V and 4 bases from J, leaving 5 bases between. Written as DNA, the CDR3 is TGTGCCAGCAGCTTAGCCAACGCAGATACGCAGTATTTT. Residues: CASSLANADTQYF.

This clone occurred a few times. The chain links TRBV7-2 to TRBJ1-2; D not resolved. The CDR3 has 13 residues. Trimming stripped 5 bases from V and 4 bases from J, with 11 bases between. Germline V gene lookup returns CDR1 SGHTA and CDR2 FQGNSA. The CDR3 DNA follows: TGTGCCAGCAGCGCAGAGTTAACCTATGGCTACACCTTC. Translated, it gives CASSAELTYGYTF.

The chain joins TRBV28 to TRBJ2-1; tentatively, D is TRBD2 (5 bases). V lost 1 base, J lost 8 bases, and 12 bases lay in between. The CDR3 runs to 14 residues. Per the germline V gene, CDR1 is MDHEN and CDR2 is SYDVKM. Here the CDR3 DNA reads TGTGCCAGCAGTTTATTGGGGAGAGCTGATGAGCAGTTCTTC. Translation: CASSLLGRADEQFF.

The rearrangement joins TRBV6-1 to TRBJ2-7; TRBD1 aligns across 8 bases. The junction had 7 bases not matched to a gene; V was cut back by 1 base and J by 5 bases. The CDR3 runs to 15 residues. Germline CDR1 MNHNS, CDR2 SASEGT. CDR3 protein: CASSEEWTGSNEQYV. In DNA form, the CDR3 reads TGTGCCAGCAGTGAAGAGTGGACAGGGAGTAACGAGCAGTACGTC.

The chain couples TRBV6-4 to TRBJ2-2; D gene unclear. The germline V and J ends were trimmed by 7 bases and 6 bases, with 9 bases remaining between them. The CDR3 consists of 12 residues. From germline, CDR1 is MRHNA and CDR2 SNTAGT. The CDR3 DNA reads TGTGCCAGCATAGGCCCTCCCGGGGAGCTGTTTTTT. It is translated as CASIGPPGELFF.

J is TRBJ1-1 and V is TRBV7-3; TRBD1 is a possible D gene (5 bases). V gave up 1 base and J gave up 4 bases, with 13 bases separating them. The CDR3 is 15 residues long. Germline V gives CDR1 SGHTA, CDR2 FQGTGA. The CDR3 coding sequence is TGTGCCAGCAGCTTAAGAGGCGGGGCGACCACTGAAGCTTTCTTT. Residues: CASSLRGGATTEAFF.

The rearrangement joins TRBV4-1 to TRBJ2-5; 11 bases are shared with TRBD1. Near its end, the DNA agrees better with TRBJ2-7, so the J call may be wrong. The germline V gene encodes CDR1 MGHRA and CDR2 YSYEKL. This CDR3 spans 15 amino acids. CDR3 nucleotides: TGCGCCAGCAGCCACGAGGACAGGGGGCTCAACGAGCAGTACTTC. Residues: CASSHEDRGLNEQYF.

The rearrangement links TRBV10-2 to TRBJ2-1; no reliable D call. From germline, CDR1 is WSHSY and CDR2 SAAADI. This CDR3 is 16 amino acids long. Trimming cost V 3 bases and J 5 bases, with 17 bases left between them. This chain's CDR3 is CASSDYGSLSDNEQFF. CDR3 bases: TGCGCCAGCAGTGATTATGGTTCGCTGAGTGACAATGAGCAGTTCTTC.

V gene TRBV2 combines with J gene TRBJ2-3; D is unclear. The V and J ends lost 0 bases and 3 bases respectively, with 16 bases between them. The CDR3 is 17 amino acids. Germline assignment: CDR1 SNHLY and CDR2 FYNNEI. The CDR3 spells CASSEALAVAWTDTQYF. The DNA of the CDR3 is TGTGCCAGCAGTGAAGCCCTGGCGGTAGCCTGGACAGATACGCAGTATTTT. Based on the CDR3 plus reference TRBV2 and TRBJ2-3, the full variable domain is EPEVTQTPSHQVTQMGQEVILRCVPISNHLYFYWYRQILGQKVEFLVSFYNNEISEKSEIFDDQFSVERPDGSNFTLKIRSTKLEDSAMYFCASSEALAVAWTDTQYFGPGTRLTVL.

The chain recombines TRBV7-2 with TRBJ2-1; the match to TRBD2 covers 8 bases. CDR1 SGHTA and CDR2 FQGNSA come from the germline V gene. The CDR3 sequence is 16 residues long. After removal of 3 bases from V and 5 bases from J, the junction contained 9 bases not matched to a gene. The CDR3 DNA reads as TGTGCCAGCAGCTTTTTAGCGGGGATGGGGCACAATGAGCAGTTCTTC. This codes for CASSFLAGMGHNEQFF.

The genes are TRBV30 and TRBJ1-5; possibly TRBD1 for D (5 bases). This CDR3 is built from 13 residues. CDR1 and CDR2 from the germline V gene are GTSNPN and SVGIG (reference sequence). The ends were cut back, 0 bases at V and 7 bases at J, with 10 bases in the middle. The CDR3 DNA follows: TGTGCCTGGAGTGTGTTCGGGGACCAGCCCCAGCATTTT. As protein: CAWSVFGDQPQHF.

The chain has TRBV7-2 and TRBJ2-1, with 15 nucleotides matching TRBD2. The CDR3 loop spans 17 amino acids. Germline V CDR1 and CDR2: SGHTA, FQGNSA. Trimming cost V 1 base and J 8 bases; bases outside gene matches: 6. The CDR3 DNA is TGTGCCAGCAGCTTAGAGAGGACTAGCGGGAGGGAGGATGAGCAGTTCTTC. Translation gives CASSLERTSGREDEQFF.

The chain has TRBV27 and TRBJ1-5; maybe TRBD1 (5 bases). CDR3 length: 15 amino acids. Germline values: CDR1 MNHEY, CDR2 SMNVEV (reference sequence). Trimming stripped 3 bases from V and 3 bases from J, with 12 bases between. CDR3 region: CASSFLSGYNQPQHF. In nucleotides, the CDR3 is TGTGCCAGCAGTTTTTTATCAGGGTACAATCAGCCCCAGCATTTT.